Each of the 4 T cell receptor beta chains below was sequenced from the same sample in a study of blood T cell repertoires in COVID-19 (dated by TCRdb to the early 2020s). The library came from the immunoSEQ multiplex PCR assay. Held by TCRdb, this immuneACCESS table contains in-frame sequences only and omits some clones. Under half of the omission traces to an unresolved V gene where checked; the cause of the rest is unknown. The sample table shows roughly 200,000 clones, and 75% to 85% are seen once. The ten largest clonotypes hold 1.5% to 1.7% of the sample. Sequenced input: peripheral blood. Receptors were obtained from a human donor in a cohort sampled during active COVID-19.

The V and J genes are TRBV7-2 and TRBJ1-3; D is unresolved. The germline V gene encodes CDR1 SGHTA and CDR2 FQGNSA. The CDR3 loop spans 14 amino acids. V was trimmed by 3 bases and J by 0 bases, leaving 6 bases between them. Written as DNA, the CDR3 is TGTGCCAGCAGCTTCAAGAGCTCTGGAAACACCATATATTTT. It codes for CASSFKSSGNTIYF.

The chain couples TRBV6-5 to TRBJ2-7, with D possibly TRBD1 on 5 matching bases. The CDR3 contains 14 residues. From germline, CDR1 is MNHEY and CDR2 SVGAGI. Between the trimmed V and J ends, which lost 2 bases and 4 bases, there was a span of 12 bases. The CDR3 spells CASSYGQTKYEQYF. The CDR3 bases are TGTGCCAGCAGTTACGGACAAACGAAATACGAGCAGTACTTC.

The chain employs TRBV11-2 and TRBJ1-1; 8 bases agree with TRBD1. Germline CDR1 and CDR2: SGHAT and FQNNGV. V gave up 5 bases and J gave up 6 bases; unmatched junction bases: 8. There are 14 residues in the CDR3. The CDR3 nucleotides read TGTGCCAGCAGCGGACAGGGCCGTCTGGCTGAAGCTTTCTTT. Protein sequence: CASSGQGRLAEAFF.

The chain carries TRBV28 and TRBJ1-1, with TRBD1 matching 8 bases. V gave up 5 bases and J gave up 1 base; unmatched junction bases: 9. This CDR3 spans 16 amino acids. Germline V lookup: CDR1 MDHEN, CDR2 SYDVKM. The CDR3 spells CASSTDSGGKNTEAFF. As DNA, the CDR3 is TGTGCCAGCAGTACCGATTCAGGGGGCAAGAACACTGAAGCTTTCTTT. Based on the CDR3 plus reference TRBV28 and TRBJ1-1, the full variable domain is DVKVTQSSRYLVKRTGEKVFLECVQDMDHENMFWYRQDPGLGLRLIYFSYDVKMKEKGDIPEGYSVSREKKERFSLILESASTNQTSMYLCASSTDSGGKNTEAFFGQGTRLTVV.